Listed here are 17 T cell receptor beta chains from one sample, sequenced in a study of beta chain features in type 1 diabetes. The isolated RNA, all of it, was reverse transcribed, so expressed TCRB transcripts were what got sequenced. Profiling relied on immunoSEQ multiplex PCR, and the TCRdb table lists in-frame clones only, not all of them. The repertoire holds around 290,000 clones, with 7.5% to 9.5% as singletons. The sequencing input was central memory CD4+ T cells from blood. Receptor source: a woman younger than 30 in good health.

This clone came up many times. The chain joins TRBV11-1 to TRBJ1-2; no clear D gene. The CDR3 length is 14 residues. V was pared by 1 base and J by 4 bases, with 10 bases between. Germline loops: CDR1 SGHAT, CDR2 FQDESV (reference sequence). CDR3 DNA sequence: TGTGCCAGCAGCTTAGGCGGCCGGGGCTATGGCTACACCTTC. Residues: CASSLGGRGYGYTF.

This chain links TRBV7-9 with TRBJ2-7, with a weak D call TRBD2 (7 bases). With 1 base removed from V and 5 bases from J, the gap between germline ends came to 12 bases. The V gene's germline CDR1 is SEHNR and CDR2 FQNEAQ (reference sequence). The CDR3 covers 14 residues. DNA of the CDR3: TGTGCCAGCAGCTTAGAACAGGGAGGGGACGAGCAGTACGTC. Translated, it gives CASSLEQGGDEQYV.

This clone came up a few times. In DNA, the CDR3 is TGTGCCAGCTCAGGCACACGCACAGATACGCAGTATTTT. Protein: CASSGTRTDTQYF. The chain is built from TRBV18 and TRBJ2-3; D is unclear. Germline CDR1 KGHSH, CDR2 LQKENI. Trimming removed 5 bases at V and 1 base at J, with 7 bases between. This CDR3 has 13 residues.

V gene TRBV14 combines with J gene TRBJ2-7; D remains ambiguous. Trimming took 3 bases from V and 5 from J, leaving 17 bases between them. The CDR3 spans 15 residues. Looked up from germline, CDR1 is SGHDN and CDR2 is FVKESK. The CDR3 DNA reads TGTGCCAGCAGCCATCAAAGGGCCCGACGCAACGAGCAGTACTTC. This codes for CASSHQRARRNEQYF.

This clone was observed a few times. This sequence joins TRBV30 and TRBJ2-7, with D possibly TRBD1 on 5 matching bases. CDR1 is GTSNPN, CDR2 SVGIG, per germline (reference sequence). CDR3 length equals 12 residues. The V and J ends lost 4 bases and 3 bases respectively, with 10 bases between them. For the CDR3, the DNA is TGTGCCTGGACAGGACAAAACTACGAGCAGTACTTC. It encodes CAWTGQNYEQYF.

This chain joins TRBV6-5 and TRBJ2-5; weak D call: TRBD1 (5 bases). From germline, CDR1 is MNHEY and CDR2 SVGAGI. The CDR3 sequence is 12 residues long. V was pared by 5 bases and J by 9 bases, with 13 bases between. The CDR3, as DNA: TGTGCCAGCAGTCCCACCTGGGGCGCCCAGTACTTC. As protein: CASSPTWGAQYF.

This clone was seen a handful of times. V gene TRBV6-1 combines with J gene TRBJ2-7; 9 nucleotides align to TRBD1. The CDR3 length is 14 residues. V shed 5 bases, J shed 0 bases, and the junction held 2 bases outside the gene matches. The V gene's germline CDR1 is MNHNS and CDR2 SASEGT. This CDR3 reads CASSRTGASYEQYF. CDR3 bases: TGTGCCAGCAGTCGGACAGGGGCCTCCTACGAGCAGTACTTC.

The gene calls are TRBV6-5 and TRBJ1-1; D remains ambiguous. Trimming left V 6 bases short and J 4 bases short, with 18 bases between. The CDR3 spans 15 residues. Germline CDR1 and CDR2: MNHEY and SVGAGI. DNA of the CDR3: TGTGCCAGCAGACGAGGCTCTTCCATGGGCACTGAAGCTTTCTTT. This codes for CASRRGSSMGTEAFF.

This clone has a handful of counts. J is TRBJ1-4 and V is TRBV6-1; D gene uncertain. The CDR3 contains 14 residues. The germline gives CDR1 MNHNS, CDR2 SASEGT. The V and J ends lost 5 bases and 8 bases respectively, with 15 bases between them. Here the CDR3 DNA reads TGTGCCAGCAGTAACCCCTCAACAGACGAAAAACTGTTTTTT. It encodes CASSNPSTDEKLFF.

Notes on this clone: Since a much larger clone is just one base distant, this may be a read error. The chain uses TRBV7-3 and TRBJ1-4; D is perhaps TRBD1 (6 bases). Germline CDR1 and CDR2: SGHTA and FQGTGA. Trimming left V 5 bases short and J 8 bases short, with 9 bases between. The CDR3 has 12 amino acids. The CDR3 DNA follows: TGTGCCAGCAGCCCCCAGGGGGAAAAACTGTTTTTT. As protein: CASSPQGEKLFF.

The CDR3 region has the DNA TGTGCCAGCAGCGTACGCCCGGCCTTGCCCTATTACGAGCAGTACTTC. Amino acids: CASSVRPALPYYEQYF. This chain links TRBV7-2 with TRBJ2-7, with D uncertain. From germline, CDR1 is SGHTA and CDR2 FQGNSA. V shed 5 bases and J shed 4 bases, with 21 bases lying between them. The CDR3 consists of 16 residues.

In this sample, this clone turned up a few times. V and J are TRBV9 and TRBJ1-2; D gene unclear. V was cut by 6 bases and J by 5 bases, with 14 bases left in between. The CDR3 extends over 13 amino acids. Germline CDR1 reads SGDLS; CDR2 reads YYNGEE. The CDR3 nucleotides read TGTGCCAGCACCAGAGACCGAGGGTATGGCTACACCTTC. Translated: CASTRDRGYGYTF.

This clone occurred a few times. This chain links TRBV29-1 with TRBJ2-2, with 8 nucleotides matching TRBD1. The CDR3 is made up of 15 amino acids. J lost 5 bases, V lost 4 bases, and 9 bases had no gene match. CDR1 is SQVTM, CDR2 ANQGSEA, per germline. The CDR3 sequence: CSVAGAGGGTGELFF. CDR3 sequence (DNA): TGCAGCGTTGCGGGGGCAGGGGGCGGAACCGGGGAGCTGTTTTTT.

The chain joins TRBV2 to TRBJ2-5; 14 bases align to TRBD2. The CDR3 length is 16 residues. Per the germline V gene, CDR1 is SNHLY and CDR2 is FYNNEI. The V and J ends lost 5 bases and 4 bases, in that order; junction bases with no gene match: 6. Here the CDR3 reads CASSPGLAGEGETQYF. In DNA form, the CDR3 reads TGTGCCAGCAGTCCGGGACTAGCGGGAGAGGGAGAGACCCAGTACTTC. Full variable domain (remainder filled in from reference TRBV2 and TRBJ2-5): EPEVTQTPSHQVTQMGQEVILRCVPISNHLYFYWYRQILGQKVEFLVSFYNNEISEKSEIFDDQFSVERPDGSNFTLKIRSTKLEDSAMYFCASSPGLAGEGETQYFGPGTRLLVL.

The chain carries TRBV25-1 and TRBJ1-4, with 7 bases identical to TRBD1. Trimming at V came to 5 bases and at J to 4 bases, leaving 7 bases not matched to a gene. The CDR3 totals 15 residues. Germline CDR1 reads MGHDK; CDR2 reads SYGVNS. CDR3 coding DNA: TGTGCCAGCAGTCGCTGGGACAGCCATAATGAAAAACTGTTTTTT. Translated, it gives CASSRWDSHNEKLFF.

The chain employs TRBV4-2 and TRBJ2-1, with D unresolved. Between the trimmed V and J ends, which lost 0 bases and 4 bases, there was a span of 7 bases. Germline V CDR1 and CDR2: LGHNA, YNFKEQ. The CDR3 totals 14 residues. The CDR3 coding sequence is TGTGCCAGCAGCCAAGAGGAGTGGTACAATGAGCAGTTCTTC. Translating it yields CASSQEEWYNEQFF.

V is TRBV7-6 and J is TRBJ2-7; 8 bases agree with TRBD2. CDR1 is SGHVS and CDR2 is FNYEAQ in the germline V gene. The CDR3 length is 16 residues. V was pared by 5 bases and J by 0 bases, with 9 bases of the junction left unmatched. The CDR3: CASSMLAGTLSYEQYF. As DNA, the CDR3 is TGTGCCAGCAGCATGCTAGCGGGCACCCTCTCCTACGAGCAGTACTTC.